These 19 T cell receptor beta chains originate from one sample sequenced in a study of human T cells and chemical hapten exposure. TCRdb fed the RACE reads into MiXCR, producing one record per CDR3 protein. The repertoire holds roughly 150,000 distinct CDR3 sequences, with about 27% as singletons. Specified time point: patch test 3, about 24 weeks after DPC sensitization. Treatment in this sample: therapeutic diphenylcyclopropenone sensitization with weekly scalp DPC. The sample was whole blood, taken in connection with sensitization to the hapten diphenylcyclopropenone (DPC). These receptors all stem from a woman aged 18-29 years with alopecia areata. Some clones in this sample may be carry-over from other donors' samples.

This chain joins TRBV29-1 and TRBJ1-1, with D possibly matching TRBD1 (5 bases). Trimming left V 4 bases short and J 0 bases short, with 15 bases between. CDR1 and CDR2 (germline): SQVTM, ANQGSEA. This CDR3 is built from 15 residues. The CDR3 here is CSVGGSGTVNTEAFF. The DNA of the CDR3 is TGCAGCGTTGGGGGGTCCGGGACGGTGAACACTGAAGCTTTCTTT. Variable domain in full (rest from reference TRBV29-1 and TRBJ1-1): SAVISQKPSRDICQRGTSLTIQCQVDSQVTMMFWYRQQPGQSLTLIATANQGSEATYESGFVIDKFPISRPNLTFSTLTVSNMSPEDSSIYLCSVGGSGTVNTEAFFGQGTRLTVV.

The rearrangement joins TRBV6-6 to TRBJ2-7; no clear D. The ends were cut back, 0 bases at V and 6 bases at J, with 9 bases in the middle. This CDR3 region has 13 residues. Germline lookup yields CDR1 MNHNY and CDR2 SVGAGI (reference sequence). CDR3 nucleotides: TGTGCCAGCAGTTACTCAGAACAGACCGAGCAGTACTTC. Its protein is CASSYSEQTEQYF.

The chain has TRBV20-1 and TRBJ2-7; 7 bases are shared with TRBD2. Germline V lookup: CDR1 DFQATT, CDR2 SNEGSKA (reference sequence). The CDR3 contains 11 residues. In nucleotides, the CDR3 is TGCGGGGGGGTCGATAGCTACGAGCAGTACTTC. Translated: CGGVDSYEQYF.

Only a few counts were recorded for this clonotype. This chain connects TRBV7-9 to TRBJ2-5, with 11 positions matching TRBD2. CDR1 and CDR2 from the germline V gene are SEHNR and FQNEAQ (reference sequence). Germline trimming cut 0 bases from V and 2 bases from J; bases unmatched to any gene: 5. The CDR3 contains 17 residues. CDR3 sequence (DNA): TGTGCCAGCAGCTTAGCTGGTGTAGCGGGGGGGCAAGAGACCCAGTACTTC. Amino acids: CASSLAGVAGGQETQYF.

There are a few counts of this clonotype. The chain uses TRBV6-5 and TRBJ1-1, with 9 bases that match TRBD1. The CDR3 length is 14 residues. CDR1 is MNHEY, CDR2 SVGAGI, per germline. The V and J ends lost 5 bases and 7 bases, in that order; junction bases with no gene match: 8. The CDR3 nucleotides read TGTGCCAGCAGTCCGGGACAGGGAAGGTTTGAAGCTTTCTTT. Translated: CASSPGQGRFEAFF.

The chain couples TRBV7-2 to TRBJ1-1; D call uncertain. Germline V gives CDR1 SGHTA, CDR2 FQGNSA. V was cut by 5 bases and J by 2 bases, with 6 bases left in between. The CDR3 has 12 residues. DNA for the CDR3: TGTGCCAGCAGCCCATTTAACACTGAAGCTTTCTTT. Its translation is CASSPFNTEAFF.

This clonotype was counted between two and nine times. V gene TRBV6-6 combines with J gene TRBJ2-7, with 10 bases fitting TRBD1. V dropped 0 bases and J dropped 2; count of bases not matched to a gene: 4. This CDR3 contains 16 residues. The germline CDR1 and CDR2 sequences are MNHNY and SVGAGI (reference sequence). CDR3 residues: CASSYSPGQGPYEQYF. CDR3 DNA: TGTGCCAGCAGTTACTCGCCGGGACAGGGGCCCTACGAGCAGTACTTC.

The genes are TRBV5-1 and TRBJ2-3; 9 positions match TRBD2. The germline V gene encodes CDR1 SGHRS and CDR2 YFSETQ. This CDR3 has 14 residues. V lost 6 bases to trimming and J lost 1 base; unmatched junction nucleotides: 3. CDR3 in DNA: TGCGCCAGCACTTCTAGCGGGGGCACAGATACGCAGTATTTT. It is translated as CASTSSGGTDTQYF.

The chain couples TRBV20-1 to TRBJ1-4; the D is unclear. This CDR3 spans 12 amino acids. The V gene's germline CDR1 is DFQATT and CDR2 SNEGSKA (reference sequence). V dropped 5 bases and J dropped 5 bases, with 9 bases sitting between them. The CDR3 DNA follows: TGCAGTGCTCAGGTCCTGAATGAAAAACTGTTTTTT. Translated, it gives CSAQVLNEKLFF.

CDR3 amino acids: CASSPTIGHYEQYF. The CDR3 DNA reads as TGTGCCAGCTCACCAACGATTGGACACTACGAGCAGTACTTC. This chain uses TRBV18 with TRBJ2-7, with D maybe TRBD1 (5 bases). The CDR3 length is 14 residues. V lost 2 bases and J 3 bases, leaving 11 bases between the germline ends. Germline values: CDR1 KGHSH, CDR2 LQKENI.

This chain links TRBV12-3 or TRBV12-4 with TRBJ1-1; D is unclear. This CDR3 contains 12 residues. Trimming stripped 4 bases from V and 1 base from J, with 4 bases between. The CDR3 DNA follows: TGTGCCAGCAGTTGGAGGAACACTGAAGCTTTCTTT. Amino acid sequence: CASSWRNTEAFF.

The chain uses TRBV7-2 and TRBJ1-6; 9 nucleotides line up with TRBD1. With V trimmed by 1 base and J by 7 bases, 8 bases remained unmatched. The CDR3 contains 17 residues. Germline V gene lookup returns CDR1 SGHTA and CDR2 FQGNSA. The CDR3 nucleotides are TGTGCCAGCAGCTTAGGAAAAACAGGGGGCAAGAATTCACCCCTCCACTTT. It codes for CASSLGKTGGKNSPLHF.

This clonotype showed up just a few times. The chain links TRBV2 to TRBJ1-1, with a tentative D call TRBD1 (6 bases). CDR1 and CDR2 from the germline V gene are SNHLY and FYNNEI. The V end lost 6 bases, the J end lost 9 bases, and 14 bases lay between the germline ends. This CDR3 has 12 residues. CDR3 sequence: CASRAYRDQAFF. The DNA of the CDR3 is TGTGCCAGCAGGGCCTACAGGGACCAAGCTTTCTTT.

This clonotype was detected only a few times. V and J are TRBV2 and TRBJ2-3; D gene uncertain. CDR1 is SNHLY and CDR2 is FYNNEI in the germline V gene. V lost 8 bases, J lost 4 bases, and 4 bases lay in between. The CDR3 runs to 10 residues. The CDR3 here is CASGADTQYF. The CDR3 region has the DNA TGTGCCAGCGGGGCAGATACGCAGTATTTT. Full variable domain (rest looked up from reference TRBV2 and TRBJ2-3): EPEVTQTPSHQVTQMGQEVILRCVPISNHLYFYWYRQILGQKVEFLVSFYNNEISEKSEIFDDQFSVERPDGSNFTLKIRSTKLEDSAMYFCASGADTQYFGPGTRLTVL.

The chain links TRBV4-3 to TRBJ2-7; D might be TRBD2 (6 bases). CDR3 length equals 15 residues. Germline lookup yields CDR1 LGHNA and CDR2 YSLEER. The V end lost 2 bases, the J end lost 5 bases, and 16 bases lay between the germline ends. CDR3 DNA sequence: TGCGCCAGCAGCCAAAACGATCGGGGGTCGGACGAGCAGTACTTC. Translated: CASSQNDRGSDEQYF.

The V and J genes are TRBV9 and TRBJ2-3; D remains unclear. Germline assignment: CDR1 SGDLS and CDR2 YYNGEE. The CDR3 covers 14 residues. Trimming removed 4 bases at V and 4 bases at J, with 13 bases between. As DNA, the CDR3 is TGTGCCAGCAGCCCCCTTAGTCACGCAGATACGCAGTATTTT. It is translated as CASSPLSHADTQYF.

This chain uses TRBV9 with TRBJ2-1; 9 nucleotides match TRBD2. The CDR3 covers 15 residues. Germline lookup yields CDR1 SGDLS and CDR2 YYNGEE. The V and J ends lost 4 bases and 4 bases, in that order; junction bases with no gene match: 6. The CDR3 nucleotides are TGTGCCAGCAGCACCAGCGGGGGGCAATACAATGAGCAGTTCTTC. Its translation is CASSTSGGQYNEQFF.

The chain employs TRBV4-2 and TRBJ2-2; no definite D call. Trimming pared 0 bases from V and 1 base from J, leaving 12 bases between. The germline V gene has CDR1 LGHNA and CDR2 YNFKEQ. The CDR3 has 17 residues. Here the CDR3 DNA reads TGTGCCAGCAGCCAAGATGAAGGTCACTTGAACACCGGGGAGCTGTTTTTT. Its protein is CASSQDEGHLNTGELFF.

This chain's CDR3 is CSVLLAGVGNTIYF. CDR3 nucleotides: TGCAGCGTTTTGTTAGCGGGGGTAGGAAACACCATATATTTT. This chain links TRBV29-1 with TRBJ1-3, with a tentative D call TRBD1 (5 bases). Germline V gene lookup returns CDR1 SQVTM and CDR2 ANQGSEA. The CDR3 totals 14 residues. Trimming took 5 bases from V and 4 from J, leaving 15 bases between them.